These T cell receptor beta chains were read from a single sample in a study of blood T cell repertoires in COVID-19. Generated by immunoSEQ multiplex PCR, the TCRdb table keeps only in-frame clones and is missing some. The sample lists over 70,000 clones; 78% were seen once. The sequenced sample consisted of peripheral blood. All receptors come from a man between 65 and 79 years old with COVID-19, enrolled during active disease. CDR3s include the opening cysteine and the closing phenylalanine or tryptophan. D genes are given only for firm matches. Not every row has a clone size; where given, it reads once, few, many or a size class.

NA	TRBD1	TRBV19	13	TRBJ1-1	CASSMPGTAEAFF	TGTGCCAGTAGTATGCCCGGGACAGCAGAAGCTTTCTTT
NA	TRBD1	TRBV5-1	17	TRBJ1-3	CASRPGQGQGSGNTIYF	TGCGCCAGCAGACCGGGACAGGGCCAAGGCTCTGGAAACACCATATATTTT
NA	TRBD2	TRBV11-2	16	TRBJ2-2	CASSQRLAEPSGELFF	TGTGCCAGCAGCCAAAGACTAGCGGAGCCATCCGGGGAGCTGTTTTTT
NA	TRBD1	TRBV6-2/TRBV6-3	16	TRBJ1-3	CASSVPGQVAGNTIYF	TGTGCCAGCAGCGTCCCGGGACAGGTCGCAGGAAACACCATATATTTT
NA	NA	TRBV5-4	14	TRBJ2-1	CASSLGHQGNEQFF	TGTGCCAGCAGCTTGGGCCATCAGGGGAATGAGCAGTTCTTC
once	NA	TRBV19	15	TRBJ1-5	CASSPYITSNQPQHF	TGTGCCAGTAGTCCTTACATAACTAGCAATCAGCCCCAGCATTTT
NA	NA	TRBV27	17	TRBJ1-3	CASRPAALGDSGNTIYF	TGTGCCAGCAGGCCGGCGGCGTTGGGAGACTCTGGAAACACCATATATTTT
NA	TRBD1	TRBV5-1	15	TRBJ1-2	CASSPPPDRGLGYTF	TGCGCCAGCAGCCCTCCGCCTGACAGGGGGCTCGGCTACACCTTC
NA	NA	TRBV11-3	14	TRBJ1-1	CASSLWAGGTEAFF	TGTGCCAGCAGCCTATGGGCGGGTGGGACTGAAGCTTTCTTT
few	TRBD1	TRBV3-1/TRBV3-2	14	TRBJ2-7	CASSQPGQGAEQYF	TGTGCCAGCAGCCAACCGGGACAGGGAGCCGAGCAGTACTTC
NA	NA	TRBV2	12	TRBJ1-1	CASSVGDTEAFF	TGTGCCAGCAGTGTGGGCGACACTGAAGCTTTCTTT
NA	TRBD1	TRBV3-1/TRBV3-2	15	TRBJ2-1	CASSHGTGGYNEQFF	TGTGCCAGCAGCCACGGGACAGGGGGGTACAATGAGCAGTTCTTC
NA	NA	TRBV28	17	TRBJ2-7	CATSPWGSTGGSYEQYF	TGTGCCACCTCTCCTTGGGGGTCGACAGGTGGATCCTACGAGCAGTACTTC